These T cell receptor beta chains were read from a single sample in a study of blood T cell repertoires in COVID-19. This table comes from immunoSEQ multiplex PCR, and its TCRdb copy is limited to in-frame clones, with some not included. The data contain 250,000 to 350,000 clones, around nine tenths of them singletons. The material sequenced was peripheral blood. These receptors were taken from a woman in her sixties with acute or convalescent COVID-19. Each CDR3 is given with its conserved first and last residue. The D gene is left open where the match is weak. A clone size is listed for some rows: how often the clone was seen (once, few, many), or a class if it is expanded.

CDR3 length	clone size	D gene	J gene	V gene	CDR3 DNA	CDR3 protein
14	NA	NA	TRBJ1-2	TRBV5-4	TGTGCCAGCAGCGGCGGACAGTCCACATATGGCTACACCTTC	CASSGGQSTYGYTF
14	NA	NA	TRBJ2-7	TRBV3-1/TRBV3-2	TGTGCCAGCAGCCAAGGCCCAGGCCCCTACGAGCAGTACTTC	CASSQGPGPYEQYF
16	NA	NA	TRBJ1-1	TRBV6-2/TRBV6-3	TGTGCCAGCAGCATAACACCCGGGACACCGAACACTGAAGCTTTCTTT	CASSITPGTPNTEAFF
13	NA	NA	TRBJ2-7	TRBV14	TGTGCCAGCAGCCTCAGTGGTGGAGCGTGGCAGTACTTC	CASSLSGGAWQYF
12	NA	NA	TRBJ2-7	TRBV12-3/TRBV12-4	TGTGCCAGCAGCACAGGGTCCTACGAGCAGTACTTC	CASSTGSYEQYF
15	NA	NA	TRBJ2-5	TRBV4-3	TGCGCCAGCAGCCCCAGGGGTAGCGTACAAGAGACCCAGTACTTC	CASSPRGSVQETQYF
15	NA	NA	TRBJ1-1	TRBV6-2/TRBV6-3	TGTGCCAGCACCCCCTTGCGGCCACGAATTGCTGAAGCTTTCTTT	CASTPLRPRIAEAFF
16	NA	NA	TRBJ1-1	TRBV27	TGTGCCAGCAGTTTATCGGCAGGGGATGTGAACACTGAAGCTTTCTTT	CASSLSAGDVNTEAFF
15	NA	NA	TRBJ1-5	TRBV2	TGTGCCAGCAGTGAAATCGAGTTAAGCAATCAGCCCCAGCATTTT	CASSEIELSNQPQHF
17	NA	NA	TRBJ2-7	TRBV7-3	TGTGCCAGCAGCTTAACGTCGGCGGGGGCCTTACCTTACGAGCAGTACTTC	CASSLTSAGALPYEQYF
16	NA	NA	TRBJ1-3	TRBV18	TGTGCCAGCTCACCACCGGGCGGGGCCACGAGAAACACCATATATTTT	CASSPPGGATRNTIYF
16	NA	NA	TRBJ1-1	TRBV7-9	TGTGCCAGCAGTATTACAGGTGGTCGGATGAACACTGAAGCTTTCTTT	CASSITGGRMNTEAFF
15	few	TRBD1	TRBJ1-5	TRBV19	TGTGCCAGTAGTCCTCGACAGGGCGGGAATCAGCCCCAGCATTTT	CASSPRQGGNQPQHF
15	NA	TRBD1	TRBJ1-1	TRBV4-1	TGCGCCAGCAGCCAGTACCAGGGGGTAGACACTGAAGCTTTCTTT	CASSQYQGVDTEAFF
13	NA	NA	TRBJ1-2	TRBV7-9	TGTGCCAGCAGAAGCGACGTTCCTGCTGGCTACACCTTC	CASRSDVPAGYTF
15	NA	TRBD1	TRBJ2-3	TRBV6-1	TGTGCCAGCAGTGAAAGGGACAGGCGCATGGATACGCAGTATTTT	CASSERDRRMDTQYF
14	once	NA	TRBJ2-3	TRBV7-2	TGTGCCAGCAGCTTCGAAAGGGGAACAGATACGCAGTATTTT	CASSFERGTDTQYF
15	NA	TRBD2	TRBJ2-1	TRBV28	TGTGCCAGCAGTTTATCTAGCGGGAGGGTAAATGAGCAGTTCTTC	CASSLSSGRVNEQFF
12	NA	NA	TRBJ1-2	TRBV7-9	TGTGCCAGCAGCTTAGGGAGCTATGGCTACACCTTC	CASSLGSYGYTF
15	once	NA	TRBJ2-2	TRBV6-1	TGTGCCAGCAGTGAAGCGCGAGATTTTCCCGGGGAGCTGTTTTTT	CASSEARDFPGELFF
16	once	NA	TRBJ2-5	TRBV27	TGTGCCAGCAGTTTACTGGCGGGGTCTATCCAAGAGACCCAGTACTTC	CASSLLAGSIQETQYF
15	NA	TRBD1	TRBJ1-5	TRBV2	TGTGCCAGCAGTGGGACAGGGGGTAGCAATCAGCCCCAGCATTTT	CASSGTGGSNQPQHF
15	once	NA	TRBJ2-7	TRBV29-1	TGCAGCGTTGAAAGCGGGCGGGGGCTACTCTACGAGCAGTACTTC	CSVESGRGLLYEQYF
14	NA	TRBD1	TRBJ2-7	TRBV19	TGTGCCAGTAGTATTGTGACAGGGGGAGGAGAGCAGTACTTC	CASSIVTGGGEQYF
15	NA	TRBD1	TRBJ1-2	TRBV3-1/TRBV3-2	TGTGCCAGCAGCCAAGGAGTCAGGGGGCAAGGAGGCTACACCTTC	CASSQGVRGQGGYTF
14	NA	NA	TRBJ2-7	TRBV28	TGTGCCAGCAGTTCTCCCGGGACAAGTCACGAGCAGTACTTC	CASSSPGTSHEQYF
14	NA	NA	TRBJ1-5	TRBV19	TGTGCCAGTAGTACAAACAGGGAAAATCAGCCCCAGCATTTT	CASSTNRENQPQHF
16	NA	TRBD1	TRBJ1-5	TRBV28	TGTGCCAGCAGTCCCGCAGGGGGCTCGCGCAATCAGCCCCAGCATTTT	CASSPAGGSRNQPQHF
18	NA	NA	TRBJ2-6	TRBV19	TGTGCCAGTAGTATATTCCAGGGCAGACTCTCTGGGGCCAACGTCCTGACTTTC	CASSIFQGRLSGANVLTF
15	NA	NA	TRBJ1-4	TRBV7-2	TGTGCCAGCAGCTTAGGGAGTCAGTCTAATGAAAAACTGTTTTTT	CASSLGSQSNEKLFF
16	NA	TRBD1	TRBJ2-3	TRBV4-3	TGCGCCAGCAGCCAACTGTCATCGACAGGGGCGGATACGCAGTATTTT	CASSQLSSTGADTQYF
14	NA	NA	TRBJ1-5	TRBV19	TGTGCCAGTAGTAAGGCGGGTCGGAATCAGCCCCAGCATTTT	CASSKAGRNQPQHF
19	NA	TRBD2	TRBJ2-3	TRBV4-3	TGCGCCAGCAGCCAAGATAAGGCGGGAGCCGCCGTGGGCACGAATACGCAGTATTTT	CASSQDKAGAAVGTNTQYF
16	NA	TRBD2	TRBJ2-1	TRBV7-8	TGTGCCAGCAGCCCCTTGGTTAGCGGGAGTAGGAATGAGCAGTTCTTC	CASSPLVSGSRNEQFF
15	NA	TRBD1	TRBJ1-4	TRBV3-1/TRBV3-2	TGTGCCAGCAGCCAAGGACAGGGAACTAATGAAAAACTGTTTTTT	CASSQGQGTNEKLFF
12	NA	TRBD1	TRBJ1-2	TRBV7-9	TGTGCCAGCAGCGGACAGGACTATGGCTACACCTTC	CASSGQDYGYTF
14	NA	NA	TRBJ2-7	TRBV5-1	TGCGCCAGCAGCTTGCGGGGGGCTGCCTACGAGCAGTACTTC	CASSLRGAAYEQYF
18	NA	NA	TRBJ1-5	TRBV14	TGTGCCAGCAGCCGATCCTTGGACAGCGAATATAGCAATCAGCCCCAGCATTTT	CASSRSLDSEYSNQPQHF
17	NA	NA	TRBJ1-2	TRBV4-3	TGCGCCAGCAGCCAAGGCCTCTCGGACAGAACTTTCTATGGCTACACCTTC	CASSQGLSDRTFYGYTF
15	NA	NA	TRBJ2-1	TRBV19	TGTGCCAGTAGTATAGACAGGGGAGACTACAATGAGCAGTTCTTC	CASSIDRGDYNEQFF
15	NA	TRBD1	TRBJ1-2	TRBV13	TGTGCCAGCAGCAGGGTGGACAGGGGGCGTCGGGGCTACACCTTC	CASSRVDRGRRGYTF
14	NA	NA	TRBJ1-2	TRBV28	TGTGCCAGCAGTTTTTCTACCCGAGGCTATGGCTACACCTTC	CASSFSTRGYGYTF
15	NA	NA	TRBJ1-4	TRBV5-1	TGCGCCAGCAGCTTGGCCGCCAGGGAAAATGAAAAACTGTTTTTT	CASSLAARENEKLFF
15	NA	TRBD1	TRBJ1-5	TRBV7-2	TGTGCCAGCAGCTTAGTTTCAGGGGGGCAATGGCCCCAGCATTTT	CASSLVSGGQWPQHF
16	NA	NA	TRBJ2-1	TRBV7-3	TGTGCCAGCAGCTTCGGAGGGAAACGCTCCTACAATGAGCAGTTCTTC	CASSFGGKRSYNEQFF
14	NA	TRBD1	TRBJ2-7	TRBV28	TGTGCCAGCTCTAGACAGGGCTACTCCCACGAGCAGTACTTC	CASSRQGYSHEQYF